Described below is a single T cell receptor beta chain sequence and its context. TCRdb's table, derived via immunoSEQ multiplex PCR, lists solely in-frame clones and lacks some. Among about 50,000 clones, roughly 92% were seen once, and the ten largest hold just under 0.75%. This sample stems from a study of T cell changes during pregnancy in multiple sclerosis. This CDR3 comprises 13 residues. V dropped 7 bases and J dropped 8 bases, with 17 bases sitting between them. CDR1 and CDR2 from the germline V gene are SNHLY and FYNNEI. The chain employs TRBV2 and TRBJ1-2; TRBD1 is a possible D gene (6 bases). Sequences were derived from CD4+ T cells from peripheral blood mononuclear cells, sampled in the third trimester of pregnancy. The source is a female donor with multiple sclerosis, enrolled in a pregnancy study. The chain's CDR3 is CASTIRGGGGYTF. The DNA of the CDR3 is TGTGCCAGCACCATACGTGGGGGCGGGGGCTACACCTTC. Together with reference TRBV2 and TRBJ1-2, the CDR3 gives the full variable domain: EPEVTQTPSHQVTQMGQEVILRCVPISNHLYFYWYRQILGQKVEFLVSFYNNEISEKSEIFDDQFSVERPDGSNFTLKIRSTKLEDSAMYFCASTIRGGGGYTFGSGTRLTVV.